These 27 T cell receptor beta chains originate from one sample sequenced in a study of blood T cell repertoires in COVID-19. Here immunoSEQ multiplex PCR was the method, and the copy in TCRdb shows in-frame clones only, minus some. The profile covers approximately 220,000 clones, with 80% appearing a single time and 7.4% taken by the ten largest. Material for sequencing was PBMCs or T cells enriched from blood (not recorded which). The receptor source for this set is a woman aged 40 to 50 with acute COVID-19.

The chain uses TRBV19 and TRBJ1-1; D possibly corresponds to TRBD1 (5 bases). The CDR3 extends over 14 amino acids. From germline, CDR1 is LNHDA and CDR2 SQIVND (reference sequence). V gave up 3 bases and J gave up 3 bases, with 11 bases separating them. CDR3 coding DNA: TGTGCCAGTAGTATTTCAGGGTTGGACACTGAAGCTTTCTTT. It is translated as CASSISGLDTEAFF.

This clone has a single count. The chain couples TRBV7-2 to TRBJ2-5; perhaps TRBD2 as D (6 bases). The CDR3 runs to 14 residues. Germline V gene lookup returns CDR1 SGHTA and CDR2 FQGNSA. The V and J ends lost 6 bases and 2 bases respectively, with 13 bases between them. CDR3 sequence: CASSNNAGQETQYF. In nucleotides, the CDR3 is TGTGCCAGCAGTAACAATGCGGGGCAAGAGACCCAGTACTTC.

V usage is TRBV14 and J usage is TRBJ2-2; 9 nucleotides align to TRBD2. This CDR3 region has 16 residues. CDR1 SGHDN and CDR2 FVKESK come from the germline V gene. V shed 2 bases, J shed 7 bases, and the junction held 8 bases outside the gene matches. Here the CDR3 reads CASSQRGGAVRGELFF. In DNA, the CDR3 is TGTGCCAGCAGCCAACGCGGGGGGGCAGTTCGCGGGGAGCTGTTTTTT.

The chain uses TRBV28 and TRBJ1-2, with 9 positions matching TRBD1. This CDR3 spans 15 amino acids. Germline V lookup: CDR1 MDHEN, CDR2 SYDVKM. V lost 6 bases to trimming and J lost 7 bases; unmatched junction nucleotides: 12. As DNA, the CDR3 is TGTGCCAGCAGCCCGAATTTGGGACAGGGAAGTGGCTACACCTTC. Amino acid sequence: CASSPNLGQGSGYTF.

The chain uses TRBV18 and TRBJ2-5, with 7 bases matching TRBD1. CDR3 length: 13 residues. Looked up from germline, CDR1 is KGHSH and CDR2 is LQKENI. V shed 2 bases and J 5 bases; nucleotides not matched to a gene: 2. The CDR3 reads CASSPTGVETQYF. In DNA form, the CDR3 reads TGTGCCAGCTCACCAACAGGGGTGGAGACCCAGTACTTC.

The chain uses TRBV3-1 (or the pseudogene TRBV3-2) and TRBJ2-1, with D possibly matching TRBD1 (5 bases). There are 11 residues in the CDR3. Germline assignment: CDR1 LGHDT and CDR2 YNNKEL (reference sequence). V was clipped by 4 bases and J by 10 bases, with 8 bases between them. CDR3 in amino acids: CASSPDTEQFF. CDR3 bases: TGTGCCAGCAGCCCGGACACCGAGCAGTTCTTC.

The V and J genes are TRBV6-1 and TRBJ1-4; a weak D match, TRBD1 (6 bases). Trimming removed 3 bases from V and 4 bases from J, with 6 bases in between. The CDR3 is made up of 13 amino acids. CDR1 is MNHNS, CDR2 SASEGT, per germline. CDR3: CASSEDSNEKLFF. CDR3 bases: TGTGCCAGCAGTGAGGACAGTAATGAAAAACTGTTTTTT.

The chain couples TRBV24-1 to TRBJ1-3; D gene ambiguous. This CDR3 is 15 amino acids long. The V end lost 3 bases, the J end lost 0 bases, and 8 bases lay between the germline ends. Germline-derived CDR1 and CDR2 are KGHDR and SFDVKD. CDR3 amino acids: CATSDTRGSGNTIYF. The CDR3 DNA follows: TGTGCCACCAGTGATACGCGGGGCTCTGGAAACACCATATATTTT.

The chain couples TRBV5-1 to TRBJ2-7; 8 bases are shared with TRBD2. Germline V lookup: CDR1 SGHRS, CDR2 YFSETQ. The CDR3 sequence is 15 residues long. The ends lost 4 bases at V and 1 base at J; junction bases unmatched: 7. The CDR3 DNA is TGCGCCAGCAGCCCAGGCGGGGGGCGTTCCTACGAGCAGTACTTC. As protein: CASSPGGGRSYEQYF.

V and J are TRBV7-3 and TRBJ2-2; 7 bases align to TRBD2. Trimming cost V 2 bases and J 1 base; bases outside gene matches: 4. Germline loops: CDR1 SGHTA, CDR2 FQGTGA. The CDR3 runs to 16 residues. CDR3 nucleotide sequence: TGTGCCAGCAGCTTAGGGCCTAGCGGGAACACCGGGGAGCTGTTTTTT. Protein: CASSLGPSGNTGELFF.

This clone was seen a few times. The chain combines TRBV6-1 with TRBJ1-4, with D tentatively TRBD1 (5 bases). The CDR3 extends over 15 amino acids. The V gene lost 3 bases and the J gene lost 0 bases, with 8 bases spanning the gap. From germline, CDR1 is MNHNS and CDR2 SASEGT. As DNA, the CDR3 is TGTGCCAGCAGTGACAACAGGCCAACTAATGAAAAACTGTTTTTT. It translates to CASSDNRPTNEKLFF.

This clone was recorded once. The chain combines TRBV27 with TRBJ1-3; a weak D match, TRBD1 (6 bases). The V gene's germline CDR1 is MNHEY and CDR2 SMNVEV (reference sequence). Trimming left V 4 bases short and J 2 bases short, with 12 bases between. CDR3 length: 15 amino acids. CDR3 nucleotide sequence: TGTGCCAGCAGTTCGTTGGGACAAACTGGAAACACCATATATTTT. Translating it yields CASSSLGQTGNTIYF.

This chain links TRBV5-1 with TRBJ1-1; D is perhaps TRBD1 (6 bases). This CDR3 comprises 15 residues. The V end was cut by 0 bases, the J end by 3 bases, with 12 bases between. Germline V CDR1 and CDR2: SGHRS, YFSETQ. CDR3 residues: CASSLAGGRDTEAFF. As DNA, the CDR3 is TGCGCCAGCAGCTTGGCCGGGGGGCGCGACACTGAAGCTTTCTTT.

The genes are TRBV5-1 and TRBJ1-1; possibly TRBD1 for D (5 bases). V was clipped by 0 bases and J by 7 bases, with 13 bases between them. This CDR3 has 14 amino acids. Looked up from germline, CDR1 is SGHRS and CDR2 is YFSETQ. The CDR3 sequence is CASSLVRGGGEAFF. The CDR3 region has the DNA TGCGCCAGCAGCTTGGTAAGGGGAGGAGGTGAAGCTTTCTTT. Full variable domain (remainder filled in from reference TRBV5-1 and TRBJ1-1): KAGVTQTPRYLIKTRGQQVTLSCSPISGHRSVSWYQQTPGQGLQFLFEYFSETQRNKGNFPGRFSGRQFSNSRSEMNVSTLELGDSALYLCASSLVRGGGEAFFGQGTRLTVV.

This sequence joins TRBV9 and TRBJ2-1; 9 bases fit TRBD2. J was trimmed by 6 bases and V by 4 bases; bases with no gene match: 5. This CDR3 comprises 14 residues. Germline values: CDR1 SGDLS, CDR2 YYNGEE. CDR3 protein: CASSPSGGFNEQFF. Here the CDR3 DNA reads TGTGCCAGCAGCCCAAGCGGGGGGTTCAATGAGCAGTTCTTC.

The CDR3 DNA reads as TGTGCCAGCAGCTTAGAAGACAGAGCTAACTATGGCTACACCTTC. Translation: CASSLEDRANYGYTF. The rearrangement uses TRBV11-1 and TRBJ1-2; TRBD1 might be the D (5 bases). V dropped 1 base and J dropped 0 bases, with 9 bases sitting between them. There are 15 residues in the CDR3. CDR1 and CDR2 (germline): SGHAT, FQDESV (reference sequence).

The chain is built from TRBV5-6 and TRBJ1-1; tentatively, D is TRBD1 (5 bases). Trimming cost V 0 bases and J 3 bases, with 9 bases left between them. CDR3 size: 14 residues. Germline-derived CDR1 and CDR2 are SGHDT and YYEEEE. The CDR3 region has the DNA TGTGCCAGCAGCTTGGCCGGGGGATACACTGAAGCTTTCTTT. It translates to CASSLAGGYTEAFF.

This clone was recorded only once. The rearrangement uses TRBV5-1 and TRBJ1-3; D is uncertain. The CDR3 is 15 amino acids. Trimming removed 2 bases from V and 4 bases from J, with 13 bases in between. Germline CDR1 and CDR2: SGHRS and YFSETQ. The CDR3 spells CASSLSQSEGNTIYF. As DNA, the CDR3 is TGCGCCAGCAGCTTATCTCAATCCGAGGGAAACACCATATATTTT.

The CDR3 DNA reads as TGTGCCTGGAGCGGAGGTTTTCCCCGGCTTGTCAACACCACTGAAGCTTTCTTT. Amino acids: CAWSGGFPRLVNTTEAFF. The chain joins TRBV30 to TRBJ1-1; no clear D gene. V was pared by 3 bases and J by 4 bases, with 27 bases between. Per germline, CDR1 GTSNPN and CDR2 SVGIG (reference sequence). This CDR3 has 18 amino acids.

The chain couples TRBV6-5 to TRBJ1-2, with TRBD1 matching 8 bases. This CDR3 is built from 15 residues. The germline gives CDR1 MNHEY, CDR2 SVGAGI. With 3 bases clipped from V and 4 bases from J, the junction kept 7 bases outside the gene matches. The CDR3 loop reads CASSYARGQVYGYTF. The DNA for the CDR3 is TGTGCCAGCAGTTATGCGCGGGGACAGGTCTATGGCTACACCTTC.

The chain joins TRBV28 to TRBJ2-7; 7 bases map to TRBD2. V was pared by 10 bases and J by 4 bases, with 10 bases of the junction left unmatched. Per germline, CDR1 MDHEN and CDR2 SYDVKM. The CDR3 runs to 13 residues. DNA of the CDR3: TGTGCCACCGAGGTGGCGGGAGCTTACGAGCAGTACTTC. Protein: CATEVAGAYEQYF. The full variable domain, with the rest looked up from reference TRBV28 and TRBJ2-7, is DVKVTQSSRYLVKRTGEKVFLECVQDMDHENMFWYRQDPGLGLRLIYFSYDVKMKEKGDIPEGYSVSREKKERFSLILESASTNQTSMYLCATEVAGAYEQYFGPGTRLTVT.

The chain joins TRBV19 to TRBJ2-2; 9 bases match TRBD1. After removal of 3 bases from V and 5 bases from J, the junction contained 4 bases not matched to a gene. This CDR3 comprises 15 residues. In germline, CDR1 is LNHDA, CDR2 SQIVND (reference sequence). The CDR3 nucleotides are TGTGCCAGTAGTATCCACAGGGGGCGAACCGGGGAGCTGTTTTTT. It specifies CASSIHRGRTGELFF.

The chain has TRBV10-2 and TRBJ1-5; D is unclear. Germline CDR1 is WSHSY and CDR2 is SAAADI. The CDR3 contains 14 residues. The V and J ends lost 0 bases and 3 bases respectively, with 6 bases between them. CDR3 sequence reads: CASSESFLNQPQHF. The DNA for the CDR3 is TGCGCCAGCAGTGAGTCATTCCTCAATCAGCCCCAGCATTTT.

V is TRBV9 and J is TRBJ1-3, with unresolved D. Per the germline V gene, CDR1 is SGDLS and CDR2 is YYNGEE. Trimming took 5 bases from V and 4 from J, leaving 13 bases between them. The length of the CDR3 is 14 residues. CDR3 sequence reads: CASRVGLSGNTIYF. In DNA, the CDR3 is TGTGCCAGCAGAGTCGGGTTATCAGGAAACACCATATATTTT.

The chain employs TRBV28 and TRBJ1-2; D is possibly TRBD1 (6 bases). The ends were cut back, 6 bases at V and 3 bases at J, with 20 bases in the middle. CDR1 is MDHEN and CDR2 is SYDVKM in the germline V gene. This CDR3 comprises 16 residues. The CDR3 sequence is CASRLSGAGGDYGYTF. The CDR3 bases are TGTGCCAGCAGGCTTTCGGGGGCTGGGGGGGACTATGGCTACACCTTC.

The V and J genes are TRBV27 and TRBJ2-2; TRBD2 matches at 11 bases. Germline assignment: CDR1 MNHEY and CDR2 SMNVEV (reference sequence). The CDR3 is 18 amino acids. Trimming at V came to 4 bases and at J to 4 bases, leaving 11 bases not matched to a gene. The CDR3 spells CASSWLASLAGGTGELFF. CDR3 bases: TGTGCCAGCAGTTGGCTAGCTTCGCTAGCGGGAGGCACCGGGGAGCTGTTTTTT.

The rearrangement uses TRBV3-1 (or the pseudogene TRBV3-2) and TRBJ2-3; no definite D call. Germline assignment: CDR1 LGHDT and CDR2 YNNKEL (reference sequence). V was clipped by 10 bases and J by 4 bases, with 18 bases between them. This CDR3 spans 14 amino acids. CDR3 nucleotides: TGTGCCACTGGTCGTCGAGCGACCCCAGATACGCAGTATTTT. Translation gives CATGRRATPDTQYF.